A selection of T cell receptor beta chains follows, all from one sample in a study of metastatic and nonmetastatic thyroid tumors. Using MiXCR, TCRdb reanalyzed the PCR reads. The sample contains some 20,000 clones, over 20% of which appear only once. The sample taken for sequencing was adjacent normal tissue. The receptors were sampled from a female donor with papillary thyroid cancer or a benign thyroid nodule (not recorded which). Some clones in this sample may be carry-over from other donors' samples. CDR3s include the opening cysteine and the closing phenylalanine or tryptophan. The order of the fields is J gene, V gene, clone size, D gene, CDR3 DNA, CDR3 protein. A D gene is named only where the DNA matches it firmly. Clone size is given for some rows only: seen once, a few or many times, or a class if the clone is expanded.

>TRBJ1-1|TRBV12-3/TRBV12-4|many|TRBD1
TGTGCCAGCAGTTCCACCGGGACAGGGGGCACTGAAGCTTTCTTT
CASSSTGTGGTEAFF
>TRBJ1-1|TRBV9|medium-sized|.
TGTGCCAGCAGCGGGGAGGGAGGGGGTATCTCTGAAGCTTTCTTT
CASSGEGGGISEAFF
>TRBJ1-1|TRBV5-1|.|TRBD1
TGCGCCAGCAGCGCCCGACAGGGGAACACTGAAGCTTTCTTT
CASSARQGNTEAFF
>TRBJ1-5|TRBV7-8|.|TRBD1
TGTGCCAGCAGCCCCCGGGACAGGGGCGATCCCAATCAGCCCCAGCATTTT
CASSPRDRGDPNQPQHF
>TRBJ2-1|TRBV5-8|.|TRBD2
TGTGCCAGCAGCTATCCTAGCGGAAACTCCTACAATGAGCAGTTCTTC
CASSYPSGNSYNEQFF
>TRBJ1-3|TRBV15|.|.
TGTGCCACCAGCAGAGATAGAGGGACTGGAAACACCATATATTTT
CATSRDRGTGNTIYF
>TRBJ2-7|TRBV3-1|few|.
TGTGCCAGCAGCCAAGGCGGCGGGATAACCTACGAGCAGTACTTC
CASSQGGGITYEQYF
>TRBJ2-2|TRBV9|.|.
TGTGCCAGCAGCTCCCCGGGACTGAGCACTTGGGAGCTGTTTTTT
CASSSPGLSTWELFF
>TRBJ2-7|TRBV5-1|.|.
TGCGCCAGCAGTTGGCCCCCCACGGGGGAGCAGTACTTC
CASSWPPTGEQYF
>TRBJ2-7|TRBV12-3/TRBV12-4|few|.
TGTGCCAGCAGGTGGCTGGTGTCTTACGAGCAGTACTTC
CASRWLVSYEQYF
>TRBJ2-3|TRBV20-1|medium-sized|TRBD2
TGCAGTGCGCTCCCGGGACTAGCGCTAGATACGCAGTATTTT
CSALPGLALDTQYF
>TRBJ2-3|TRBV2|.|TRBD2
TGTGCCAGCAGTCCTTGGACTAGCGGGTTGACAGATACGCAGTATTTT
CASSPWTSGLTDTQYF
>TRBJ2-7|TRBV4-3|.|.
TGCGCCAGCAGCCAAGATTTAAGACTAGGGACCGCAAGCGAGCAGTACTTC
CASSQDLRLGTASEQYF
>TRBJ1-2|TRBV24-1|few|.
TGTGCCACCAGTGATAGCTGGGGAAGAAACTATGGCTACACCTTC
CATSDSWGRNYGYTF
>TRBJ2-7|TRBV11-2|medium-sized|TRBD1
TGTGCCAGCAGCCGCGACAGGGCTTCGAGCTCCTACGAGCAGTACTTC
CASSRDRASSSYEQYF
>TRBJ1-5|TRBV20-1|.|.
TGCAGTGCCCAGCGGGGGCGCATCAATCAGCCCCAGCATTTT
CSAQRGRINQPQHF
>TRBJ2-7|TRBV20-1|.|.
TGCAGTGCTAGCCCGGCGGAACTGAGCTCCTACGAGCAGTACTTC
CSASPAELSSYEQYF
>TRBJ2-7|TRBV10-3|medium-sized|.
TGTGCCATCCGGGACACCTCCTACGAGCAGTACTTC
CAIRDTSYEQYF
>TRBJ1-2|TRBV7-9|many|.
TGTGCCAGCAGCCCGACAGCAACTAACTATGGCTACACCTTC
CASSPTATNYGYTF
>TRBJ1-2|TRBV5-1|few|TRBD1
TGCGCCAGCAGCTTGGGCCTTGGGACAGGGAACTATGGCTACACCTTC
CASSLGLGTGNYGYTF
>TRBJ2-7|TRBV11-3|.|TRBD2
TGTGCCAGCAGCTTACGACTAGCGGGAGGCTACGAGCAGTACTTC
CASSLRLAGGYEQYF
>TRBJ2-7|TRBV10-2|medium-sized|TRBD2
TGCGCCAGCAGTGAGCCCAAACCAGCGGGAGTCTCCTACGAGCAGTACTTC
CASSEPKPAGVSYEQYF
>TRBJ2-1|TRBV6-1|.|TRBD2
TGTGCCAGCAGTGAAGCGTCTAGCGGCAATGAGCAGTTCTTC
CASSEASSGNEQFF
>TRBJ2-1|TRBV7-2|many|.
TGTGCCAGCAGCGCATTTCTAGCGTTCAATGAGCAGTTCTTC
CASSAFLAFNEQFF
>TRBJ1-2|TRBV9|.|.
TGTGCCAGCAGCGCCGTGATCAACTATGGCTACACCTTC
CASSAVINYGYTF
>TRBJ1-1|TRBV2|.|.
TGTGCCAGCAGTCCCGGGCATAGGAACACTGAAGCTTTCTTT
CASSPGHRNTEAFF
>TRBJ2-7|TRBV28|few|TRBD2
TGTGCCAGCAGTTTTACTAGCGGGAGTGGCTACGAGCAGTACTTC
CASSFTSGSGYEQYF
>TRBJ2-4|TRBV19|many|.
TGTGCCAGTAGTACAAGGGAAAACATTCAGTACTTC
CASSTRENIQYF
>TRBJ1-4|TRBV28|.|TRBD1
TGTGCCAGCAGTTTCCCAGGGGGCGGAAAACTGTTTTTT
CASSFPGGGKLFF
>TRBJ2-7|TRBV29-1|many|.
TGCAGCGTTGAAGTGAGCAACGAGCAGTACTTC
CSVEVSNEQYF
>TRBJ1-1|TRBV6-2/TRBV6-3|.|.
TGTGCCAGTAGTTACTGGGGGTCGAGAGCTTTCTTT
CASSYWGSRAFF
>TRBJ2-2|TRBV7-9|.|.
TGTGCCAGCAGCTTAGATATTGAGAACACCGGGGAGCTGTTTTTT
CASSLDIENTGELFF
>TRBJ1-1|TRBV6-2/TRBV6-3|few|.
TGTGCCAGCAGTTACTCCTGTGTTATGAACACTGAAGCTTTCTTT
CASSYSCVMNTEAFF
>TRBJ2-7|TRBV18|.|.
TGTGCCAGCTCACCACGGGTTTCCTACGAGCAGTACTTC
CASSPRVSYEQYF
>TRBJ1-2|TRBV27|.|TRBD1
TGTGCCAGCAGGACGCAGGGGGATAACTATGGCTACACCTTC
CASRTQGDNYGYTF
>TRBJ2-3|TRBV18|many|.
TGTGCCAGCTCACCAGAAATGTACAGGTTCACAGATACGCAGTATTTT
CASSPEMYRFTDTQYF
>TRBJ2-5|TRBV20-1|.|.
TGCAGTGCTAGAGATTGGGGGGGCGGACAAGAGACCCAGTACTTC
CSARDWGGGQETQYF
>TRBJ2-7|TRBV11-2|few|TRBD2
TGTGCCAGCAGCTCCCGGACTAGCGGGGGGGCCGCCTACGAGCAGTACTTC
CASSSRTSGGAAYEQYF
>TRBJ2-5|TRBV20-1|.|TRBD1
TGCAGTGCTCAAGACCGGGACAGGGGAGTGAAGACCCAGTACTTC
CSAQDRDRGVKTQYF
>TRBJ1-2|TRBV28|few|.
TGTGCCAGCAGTTTAGGTGGGGAAGGGGGCTACACCTTC
CASSLGGEGGYTF
>TRBJ2-5|TRBV6-1|few|.
TGTGCCAGCACCCGTCGGGGGCGAGAGACCCAGTACTTC
CASTRRGRETQYF
>TRBJ1-5|TRBV12-3/TRBV12-4|.|.
TGTGCCAGCAGTCGCGGGGGAGGGCGGCCCCAGCATTTT
CASSRGGGRPQHF
>TRBJ1-6|TRBV3-1|.|TRBD1
TGTGCCAGCAGCAGAACCCCCCCGGGACAGGGGGGTAGGTCACCCCTCCACTTT
CASSRTPPGQGGRSPLHF
>TRBJ1-1|TRBV6-1|.|TRBD1
TGTGCCAGTAGACAGGGAGTGAACACTGAAGCTTTCTTT
CASRQGVNTEAFF
>TRBJ2-7|TRBV28|medium-sized|TRBD1
TGTGCCAGCAGTTATCCGGGACAGGTTTACGAGCAGTACTTC
CASSYPGQVYEQYF
>TRBJ2-3|TRBV5-5|many|.
TGTGCCAGCAGCTTGCAGCGCCTAGGACCAGATACGCAGTATTTT
CASSLQRLGPDTQYF
>TRBJ2-2|TRBV9|medium-sized|TRBD1
TGTGCCAGCACCGTAACCGGGACAGCCAACACCGGGGAGCTGTTTTTT
CASTVTGTANTGELFF
>TRBJ2-7|TRBV20-1|.|.
TGCAGTGCCAGACGGGGGGCAGGGTCGGGCGAGCAGTACTTC
CSARRGAGSGEQYF
>TRBJ1-2|TRBV2|medium-sized|.
TGTGCCAGCAGTGTTTTAGGGGACTATGGCTACACCTTC
CASSVLGDYGYTF
>TRBJ2-2|TRBV30|.|.
TGTTCCTGGAGCGACCGGGCCGGGGAGTTGTTTTTT
CSWSDRAGELFF
>TRBJ2-7|TRBV5-1|medium-sized|.
TGCGCCAGCCGGGACTCCCAAGCCCACGAGCAGTACTTC
CASRDSQAHEQYF
>TRBJ2-1|TRBV19|medium-sized|.
TGTGCCAGTAGTACCGAGTTAGGCGATGAGCAGTTCTTC
CASSTELGDEQFF
>TRBJ1-3|TRBV6-1|.|TRBD1
TGTGCCAGCAGACCTACAGGGGGCACTGGAAACACCATATATTTT
CASRPTGGTGNTIYF
>TRBJ2-7|TRBV6-8|.|.
TGTGCCAGCAGCGACGGGGACTCCTACGAGCAGTACTTC
CASSDGDSYEQYF
>TRBJ2-7|TRBV7-2|.|.
TGTGCCAGCAGTTCTTTTTTTACCCCGCAGTACTTC
CASSSFFTPQYF
>TRBJ2-5|TRBV5-6|.|.
TGTGCCAGCAGCACGTTACAGAGAGAGACCCAGTACTTC
CASSTLQRETQYF
>TRBJ2-2|TRBV28|.|.
TGTGCCAGCAGTTTATCGGGGGTAACCCTCACCGGGGAGCTGTTTTTT
CASSLSGVTLTGELFF
>TRBJ2-5|TRBV6-1|medium-sized|.
TGTGCCAGCAGTTTACAGGGAGGCGTAGAAGAGACCCAGTACTTC
CASSLQGGVEETQYF
>TRBJ1-1|TRBV10-1|medium-sized|.
TGCGCCAGCAGTGCTATTACAGGAGGAGCTTTCTTT
CASSAITGGAFF
>TRBJ1-1|TRBV6-1|few|.
TGTGCCAGCAGTGATTCAATTTGGACTGAAGCTTTCTTT
CASSDSIWTEAFF